One and the same sample provided the 12 T cell receptor beta chains below, sequenced in a study of blood T cell repertoires in COVID-19. The table came from immunoSEQ multiplex PCR; TCRdb's copy has only in-frame clones and leaves some out. The sample consists of a few hundred thousand clones, about 88% of them appearing once. Sequencing used PBMCs or T cells enriched from blood (not recorded which). All receptors derive from a woman aged 40 to 55 who had recovered from COVID-19.

The gene calls are TRBV6-2 or TRBV6-3 and TRBJ2-4; 8 nucleotides agree with TRBD1. This CDR3 comprises 15 residues. The V segment lost 0 bases and the J segment 3 bases; nucleotides outside the gene matches: 1. Germline CDR1 and CDR2: MNHEY and SVGEGT. For the CDR3, the DNA is TGTGCCAGCAGTTACTCCGACAGGGGCAAAAACATTCAGTACTTC. This gives the protein CASSYSDRGKNIQYF.

CDR3 DNA: TGTGCCAGCAGTGAATACGCGGGGACCTACGAGCAGTACTTC. It encodes CASSEYAGTYEQYF. The rearrangement links TRBV25-1 to TRBJ2-7; tentatively, D is TRBD2 (6 bases). Trimming removed 0 bases at V and 2 bases at J, with 8 bases between. Germline assignment: CDR1 MGHDK and CDR2 SYGVNS. This CDR3 has 14 residues.

The V gene is TRBV29-1, the J gene TRBJ2-3; 10 bases are a match to TRBD2. The CDR3 is made up of 13 amino acids. V was pared by 4 bases and J by 5 bases, with 3 bases of the junction left unmatched. Looked up from germline, CDR1 is SQVTM and CDR2 is ANQGSEA. CDR3 residues: CSVASGSKDTQYF. The CDR3 bases are TGCAGCGTTGCTAGCGGGAGTAAAGATACGCAGTATTTT.

The sample holds one count of this clone. This sequence joins TRBV3-1 (or the pseudogene TRBV3-2) and TRBJ2-7; 8 bases agree with TRBD1. V gave up 3 bases and J gave up 0 bases; unmatched junction bases: 4. Germline V lookup: CDR1 LGHDT, CDR2 YNNKEL (reference sequence). This CDR3 contains 15 residues. The CDR3: CASSHLTGGSYEQYF. In DNA form, the CDR3 reads TGTGCCAGCAGCCACTTAACAGGGGGCTCCTACGAGCAGTACTTC.

With regard to this clone: The sample holds other DNA sequences that translate to the same CDR3. The chain is built from TRBV24-1 and TRBJ1-5; TRBD1 might be the D (6 bases). Per the germline V gene, CDR1 is KGHDR and CDR2 is SFDVKD. Trimming pared 6 bases from V and 7 bases from J, leaving 9 bases between. The CDR3 runs 12 residues. CDR3: CATSRDNQPQHF. In nucleotides, the CDR3 is TGTGCCACCAGTAGGGACAACCAGCCCCAGCATTTT.

This rearrangement joins TRBV11-2 to TRBJ2-1; 10 bases align to TRBD1. Germline-derived CDR1 and CDR2 are SGHAT and FQNNGV. The CDR3 totals 14 residues. The trim removed 6 bases at V and 3 bases at J, leaving 2 bases unmatched. CDR3 sequence (DNA): TGTGCCAGCAGGGGACAGGGGTACTACAATGAGCAGTTCTTC. Its protein is CASRGQGYYNEQFF.

The rearrangement joins TRBV3-1 (or the pseudogene TRBV3-2) to TRBJ2-7; D might be TRBD1 (6 bases). V was clipped by 4 bases and J by 4 bases, with 20 bases between them. The length of the CDR3 is 16 residues. CDR1 is LGHDT, CDR2 YNNKEL, per germline (reference sequence). The CDR3 DNA reads TGTGCCAGCAGCCGTGGCATAGGACAGATCGGGTACGAGCAGTACTTC. Amino acids: CASSRGIGQIGYEQYF.

This clone showed up just a few times. V gene TRBV9 combines with J gene TRBJ2-5, with D maybe TRBD2 (6 bases). The CDR3 is made up of 15 amino acids. Germline-derived CDR1 and CDR2 are SGDLS and YYNGEE. Trimming removed 0 bases from V and 5 bases from J, with 14 bases in between. DNA of the CDR3: TGTGCCAGCAGCGTAGTAGGAGGGTTGAGGGAGACCCAGTACTTC. It codes for CASSVVGGLRETQYF.

This chain uses TRBV1 with TRBJ2-2; TRBD2, the table's D call, lacks a check against the DNA. TRBV1 is a pseudogene. This CDR3 comprises 16 residues. The CDR3 is CTSSHTSGGTSGELFF. Written as DNA, the CDR3 is TGCACCAGCAGCCACACTAGCGGGGGGACGTCCGGGGAGCTGTTTTTT.

The genes are TRBV19 and TRBJ1-1; D remains ambiguous. The length of the CDR3 is 15 residues. Germline V gene data show CDR1 as LNHDA and CDR2 as SQIVND (reference sequence). V lost 0 bases, J lost 4 bases, and 12 bases lay in between. CDR3 amino acids: CASSIEPLGSTEAFF. The CDR3 nucleotides are TGTGCCAGTAGTATAGAACCACTCGGGAGCACTGAAGCTTTCTTT. Based on the CDR3 plus reference TRBV19 and TRBJ1-1, the full variable domain is DGGITQSPKYLFRKEGQNVTLSCEQNLNHDAMYWYRQDPGQGLRLIYYSQIVNDFQKGDIAEGYSVSREKKESFPLTVTSAQKNPTAFYLCASSIEPLGSTEAFFGQGTRLTVV.

The J gene is TRBJ1-2, the V gene TRBV11-2, with 7 bases identical to TRBD1. V shed 5 bases, J shed 8 bases, and the junction held 8 bases outside the gene matches. The CDR3 is 13 amino acids. In germline, CDR1 is SGHAT, CDR2 FQNNGV. The CDR3 loop reads CASSPSRTGGYTF. The CDR3 DNA reads TGTGCCAGCAGCCCAAGTAGGACAGGAGGCTACACCTTC.

V gene TRBV28 combines with J gene TRBJ2-1, with 9 bases matching TRBD2. V lost 4 bases, J lost 6 bases, and 10 bases stayed unmatched. CDR1 is MDHEN and CDR2 is SYDVKM in the germline V gene. The CDR3 length is 16 residues. CDR3 protein: CASSSLMSGGSNEQFF. The CDR3 bases are TGTGCCAGCAGTTCGCTCATGAGCGGGGGGAGCAATGAGCAGTTCTTC. Together with reference TRBV28 and TRBJ2-1, the CDR3 gives the full variable domain: DVKVTQSSRYLVKRTGEKVFLECVQDMDHENMFWYRQDPGLGLRLIYFSYDVKMKEKGDIPEGYSVSREKKERFSLILESASTNQTSMYLCASSSLMSGGSNEQFFGPGTRLTVL.